What follows is one T cell receptor (beta chain) and its context. Its target is unknown. Genomic DNA belonging to each subset was distributed in equal measure over several immunoSEQ plates. Sequencing used immunoSEQ multiplex PCR; TCRdb keeps in-frame clones, though not all of them. Of hundreds of thousands of clones in the sample, around 96% are singletons; the top ten hold around 0.32%. The sample comes from a study of shared clonotypes between healthy human individuals. Whole-study results and caveats: Large depth notwithstanding, sorted-subset sequencing proved incomplete by rarefaction. The study sampled only blood, and tissue repertoires likely differ. Among donors, sharing of clonotypes was expected to be affected by sequencing depth.

CDR1 is MDHEN and CDR2 is SYDVKM in the germline V gene. V shed 4 bases, J shed 5 bases, and the junction held 4 bases outside the gene matches. The CDR3 covers 15 residues. The clonotype comes from a man aged 25 to 45 in good health. This chain uses TRBV28 with TRBJ2-1; 11 bases match TRBD1. Sequenced material: memory CD8+ T cells sorted from blood. This sample's subset: CD45RO+ cells pooled with CCR7-negative TemRA cells. CDR3 residues: CASSWGTGGNNEQFF. In DNA, the CDR3 is TGTGCCAGCAGTTGGGGGACAGGGGGTAACAATGAGCAGTTCTTC.